Listed here are 3 T cell receptor beta chains from one sample, sequenced in a study of T cells in Graves' hyperthyroidism and ophthalmopathy. Researchers took RNA transcripts and amplified the TCR beta CDR3 regions from them. Carried out on the TCR CDR3, a first-round RT-PCR used the HTBI primer set. TCRdb passed the multiplex PCR reads through MiXCR, listing each CDR3 protein once. This sample has around 530,000 distinct CDR3 sequences; roughly 17% occur once, and the top ten carry 15% to 20%. The sample taken for sequencing was blood. The receptors stem from a woman aged 18-29 years with Graves' ophthalmopathy.

This clonotype was seen ten or more times. The chain links TRBV10-3 to TRBJ2-3, with 7 positions matching TRBD2. CDR3 length: 13 amino acids. Germline CDR1 reads ENHRY; CDR2 reads SYGVKD. V shed 11 bases, J shed 3 bases, and the junction held 8 bases outside the gene matches. DNA of the CDR3: TGTGCCGCAACGGGGGAGGGAACAGATACGCAGTATTTT. Residues: CAATGEGTDTQYF.

This rearrangement joins TRBV29-1 to TRBJ2-1, with D unclear. Trimming pared 5 bases from V and 0 bases from J, leaving 14 bases between. The CDR3 consists of 15 residues. CDR1 and CDR2 from the germline V gene are SQVTM and ANQGSEA. The CDR3 DNA is TGCAGCGTTAAGTGGGGTGGAAGCTCCTACAATGAGCAGTTCTTC. This encodes CSVKWGGSSYNEQFF.

In this sample, this clonotype turned up many times. The J gene is TRBJ1-1, the V gene TRBV7-8; 10 nucleotides line up with TRBD1. The CDR3 runs 15 residues. The ends lost 3 bases at V and 9 bases at J; junction bases unmatched: 10. CDR1 and CDR2 (germline): SGHVS, FQNEAQ. This CDR3 reads CASSFPGTGAFKAFF. CDR3 bases: TGTGCCAGCAGCTTCCCCGGGACAGGGGCCTTTAAAGCTTTCTTT.